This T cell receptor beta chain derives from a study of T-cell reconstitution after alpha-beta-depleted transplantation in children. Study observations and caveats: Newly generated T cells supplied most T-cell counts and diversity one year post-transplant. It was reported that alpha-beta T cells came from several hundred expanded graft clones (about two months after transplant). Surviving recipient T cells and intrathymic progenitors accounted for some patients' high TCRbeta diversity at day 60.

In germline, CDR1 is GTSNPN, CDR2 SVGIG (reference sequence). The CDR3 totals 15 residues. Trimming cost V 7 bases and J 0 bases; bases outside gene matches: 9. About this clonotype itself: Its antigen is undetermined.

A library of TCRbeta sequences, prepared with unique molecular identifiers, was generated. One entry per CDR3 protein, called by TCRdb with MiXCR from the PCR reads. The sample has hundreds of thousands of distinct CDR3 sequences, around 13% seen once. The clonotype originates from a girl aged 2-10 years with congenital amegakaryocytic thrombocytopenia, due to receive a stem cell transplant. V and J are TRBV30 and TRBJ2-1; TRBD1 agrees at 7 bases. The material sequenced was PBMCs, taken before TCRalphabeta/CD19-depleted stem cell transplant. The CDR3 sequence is CAFEGQQSSYNEQFF. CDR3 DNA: TGTGCCTTTGAGGGACAGCAGAGCTCCTACAATGAGCAGTTCTTC. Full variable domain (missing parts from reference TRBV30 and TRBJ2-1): SQTIHQWPATLVQPVGSPLSLECTVEGTSNPNLYWYRQAAGRGLQLLFYSVGIGQISSEVPQNLSASRPQDRQFILSSKKLLLSDSGFYLCAFEGQQSSYNEQFFGPGTRLTVL.